A selection of T cell receptor beta chains follows, all from one sample in a study of tumor-infiltrating lymphocytes in primary liver carcinoma. Each CDR3 protein is one row after TCRdb ran MiXCR on the multiplex PCR reads. Among some 180,000 distinct CDR3 sequences listed, 50% to 75% were seen once. Specimen: peripheral blood. The receptors here all came from a middle-aged man with primary liver carcinoma and hepatitis B virus infection. The CDR3 runs from the conserved cysteine through the conserved F or W. D genes are given only for firm matches. A clone size is listed for some rows: how often the clone was seen (once, few, many), or a class if it is expanded.

d_call,j_call,clone_size,v_call,cdr3_nt,cdr3_aa
-,TRBJ1-5,few,TRBV12-3/TRBV12-4,TGTGCCAGCAGTTTGGAGTATCAGCCCCAGCATTTT,CASSLEYQPQHF
TRBD1,TRBJ1-6,-,TRBV6-5,TGTGCCAGCAGTTACGCGGGACAGACCCTGAGCTCCTATAATTCACCCCTCCACTTT,CASSYAGQTLSSYNSPLHF
-,TRBJ2-1,-,TRBV11-2,TGTGTCAGCAGGTCAGACAATGAGCAGCTCTTC,CVSRSDNEQLF
-,TRBJ1-1,-,TRBV6-5,TGTGCCAGCAGCGGGCGCGGGAACACTGAAGCTTTCTTT,CASSGRGNTEAFF
TRBD2,TRBJ2-1,once,TRBV11-2,TGTGCCGGCAGCTTACTTAGCGGGAGGCCGTTCTTC,CAGSLLSGRPFF
TRBD1,TRBJ2-1,-,TRBV24-1,TGTGCCACCAGTGATGACAGGGGGTTCTACAATGAGCAGTTCTTC,CATSDDRGFYNEQFF
-,TRBJ1-2,few,TRBV12-3/TRBV12-4,TGTGCCAGCAGCATCCAAACGGGCTCTGGCTACACCTTC,CASSIQTGSGYTF
TRBD2,TRBJ2-1,many,TRBV11-2,TGTGCCAGCAGCCGAGCGGGAGGATACGCCAATGAGCAGTTCTTC,CASSRAGGYANEQFF
TRBD1,TRBJ2-5,-,TRBV6-5,TGTGCCAGCAGTCGGAATACAGGGGTGCAAGAGACCCAGTACTTC,CASSRNTGVQETQYF
-,TRBJ2-2,-,TRBV30,TGTGCCCGTCTGGGACTCAGCTGCACCGGGGAGTTGTTTTTT,CARLGLSCTGELFF
TRBD1,TRBJ2-7,-,TRBV4-1,TGCGCCAGGAGCCACGCCGGGACAGGCTACGAGCAGTACTTC,CARSHAGTGYEQYF
-,TRBJ2-3,once,TRBV28,TGTGCCAGCAGCATCCCTTTTTCAGGTCTTGGCACAGATACGCAGTATTTT,CASSIPFSGLGTDTQYF
-,TRBJ2-2,-,TRBV5-6,TGTGCCAGCAACAATGGCCCGAGGACCGACACCGGGGAGCTGTTTTTT,CASNNGPRTDTGELFF
-,TRBJ1-2,-,TRBV5-6,TGTGCCAGCAGCGGGAGCTTCCTTATGGTACACACTCCTTTCTATGGCTACACCTTC,CASSGSFLMVHTPFYGYTF
-,TRBJ1-5,-,TRBV6-1,TGTGCCAGCGCAACTAGGGACAATCAGCACCAGCATTTT,CASATRDNQHQHF
TRBD1,TRBJ1-4,-,TRBV2,TGTGCCAACAGCTTGTTTCATGGGACAGGGAATGAAAAACTGTTTTTT,CANSLFHGTGNEKLFF
-,TRBJ2-6,-,TRBV6-6,TGTGCCAGCAGTTACTCGCTGGGTCAGGGGGGGTCTGGGGCCAACGTCCTGACTTTC,CASSYSLGQGGSGANVLTF
-,TRBJ2-7,-,TRBV6-1,TGTGCCAGCAGTGAATTACGGGACTCCCGTTGGGACGAGCAGTACTTC,CASSELRDSRWDEQYF
-,TRBJ2-3,-,TRBV11-2,TGTACCAGCAGCCGACAGCGGGCTGTCACAGATACGCAATATTTT,CTSSRQRAVTDTQYF
TRBD2,TRBJ2-2,-,TRBV12-3/TRBV12-4,TGTGCCAGCAGTCCCCCTCCCGGGACTAGCGGGAGGGCGGGGACCGGGGAGCTGTTTTTT,CASSPPPGTSGRAGTGELFF
-,TRBJ2-7,-,TRBV5-6,TGTGCCAGCTTCCATAGGGGCGGGGACGAGCAGTACTTC,CASFHRGGDEQYF
-,TRBJ2-2,-,TRBV28,TGTGCCAGCACCCGGTGGCCTGAAACCGGGGAGCTGTTTTTT,CASTRWPETGELFF
-,TRBJ2-7,-,TRBV12-3/TRBV12-4,TGTGCCAGCAGTTTAACCCCGAGGAACGAGCAGTACTTC,CASSLTPRNEQYF
-,TRBJ2-2,-,TRBV29-1,TGCAGCGTGGGGAAAGGGGAGCTGTTTTTT,CSVGKGELFF
-,TRBJ2-3,many,TRBV11-2,TGTGCCAGCAGCTTCCGGGTCCGCACAGATACGCAGTATTTT,CASSFRVRTDTQYF
-,TRBJ1-6,-,TRBV4-1,TGCGCCAGCAGCCCCTCGGTGGGAGAGAATTCACCCCTCCACTTT,CASSPSVGENSPLHF
-,TRBJ2-1,-,TRBV29-1,TGCAGCGTTTCCGGGACGGGGGAAGGTAACAATGAGCGGTTCTTC,CSVSGTGEGNNERFF
-,TRBJ2-2,-,TRBV11-2,TGTGCCAGCATCCCCACTGGAGCCGGGGAGCCTTTTTTT,CASIPTGAGEPFF
-,TRBJ2-6,few,TRBV10-3,TGTGCCATCAGTTCCTCCTTGGGTTCTGGGGCCAACGTCCTGACTTTC,CAISSSLGSGANVLTF
-,TRBJ1-4,few,TRBV4-1,TGCGCCAGCAGCCAAGATTCCCGGACAGATTCCAATGAAAAACTGTTTTTT,CASSQDSRTDSNEKLFF
-,TRBJ2-2,-,TRBV13,TGTGCCAGCAGCTTAGTTTGGGGCGACATCGGCGAGCTGTTTTTT,CASSLVWGDIGELFF
-,TRBJ2-5,-,TRBV10-3,TGTGCCATCAGTGAGTCGACAGCAGAGACCCAGTACTTC,CAISESTAETQYF
TRBD1,TRBJ2-3,-,TRBV29-1,TGCAGCGTTGGGGACAGGGGGCGTGATACGCAGTATTTT,CSVGDRGRDTQYF
-,TRBJ1-1,-,TRBV12-3/TRBV12-4,TGTGCCAGCAGTCCACGTCCACGGCTGAACACTGAAGCTTTCTTT,CASSPRPRLNTEAFF
-,TRBJ2-1,-,TRBV24-1,TGTGCCACCAGTGAGCCCCGAACCGGAGGCGTTAATGAGCAGTTCTTC,CATSEPRTGGVNEQFF
TRBD2,TRBJ2-1,few,TRBV6-6,TGTGCCAGCAGCTCCACTAGCGGGAGGTTCTACAATGAGCAGTTCTTC,CASSSTSGRFYNEQFF
TRBD1,TRBJ2-7,-,TRBV6-1,TGTGTCGCCGAGAATAAAAATACAGGGGTCGAGCAGTACTTC,CVAENKNTGVEQYF
-,TRBJ2-7,-,TRBV13,TGTGCCAGCAGCCCCCATGGAGCTTACGAGCAGTACTTC,CASSPHGAYEQYF
TRBD1,TRBJ1-1,many,TRBV11-3,TGTGCCAGCAGCTGTAGGGACAGTAACACTGAAGCTTTCTTT,CASSCRDSNTEAFF
-,TRBJ2-3,-,TRBV4-1,TGCGCCAGCAGACAAGCGCGAACAGATACGCAGTATTTT,CASRQARTDTQYF
-,TRBJ1-1,-,TRBV6-1,TGTGCCGCCCGATCCGGGGTCAGGGGCACTGAAGCTTTCTTT,CAARSGVRGTEAFF